This record concerns one T cell receptor (beta chain) sequence. The antigen is unknown. These data are taken from a study of T cell repertoires in cytomegalovirus infection. Using its own MiXCR run on the reads, TCRdb lists one record per CDR3 protein. The sample records 110,000 or so distinct CDR3 sequences, more than 30% being singletons. The germline CDR1 and CDR2 sequences are DFQATT and SNEGSKA (reference sequence). The ends lost 2 bases at V and 8 bases at J; junction bases unmatched: 8. The CDR3 totals 14 residues. The sequence came from a human donor in good health (CMV status not recorded). Some clones in this sample may be carry-over from other donors' samples. The starting material was CD8+ T cells from cultured PBMCs, obtained from culture after CMV antigen stimulation. The chain combines TRBV20-1 with TRBJ1-4; TRBD1 matches 7 bases. CDR3 nucleotides: TGCAGTGCTAGACCGAATCAGGGGGAGGAAAAACTGTTTTTT. Its protein is CSARPNQGEEKLFF.